Presented here are 27 T cell receptor beta chains from one specimen sequenced in a study of shared clonotypes between healthy human individuals (dated by TCRdb to 2019 to 2021). CD8 naive samples were obtained by positive selection for CCR7 among CD45RO-negative cells, yielding a CD45RA+CCR7+ population from which TemRA cells were excluded. Receptor libraries were prepared by the immunoSEQ multiplex PCR assay. The table comes from immuneACCESS by way of TCRdb, which keeps in-frame sequences with V and J called. Part of the clones is missing from these tables; in studies checked, under half for an unresolved V gene and the rest for unknown reasons. This sample lists about 2.2 million clones; roughly 93% were detected once. About 1.7% of the sample rests with the top ten. Sample: naive CD8+ T cells from PBMCs. The label giving this sample's cell subset or site can be read as: CD45RA+CCR7+. These receptors were obtained from a man aged 18 to 30 in good health. Some clones in this sample may be carry-over from other donors' samples.

Concerning this clone: The same CDR3 can be traced to other DNA sequences in this sample. The rearrangement links TRBV28 to TRBJ2-3; D gene uncertain. There are 16 residues in the CDR3. Germline assignment: CDR1 MDHEN and CDR2 SYDVKM. V lost 5 bases and J 1 base, leaving 16 bases between the germline ends. The DNA for the CDR3 is TGTGCCAGCAGTCCCTCATGGGGAAGGGGCACAGATACGCAGTATTTT. Translating it yields CASSPSWGRGTDTQYF.

J is TRBJ1-1 and V is TRBV6-1; 7 bases map to TRBD1. With V trimmed by 1 base and J by 0 bases, 5 bases remained unmatched. CDR3 length: 16 amino acids. The germline V gene encodes CDR1 MNHNS and CDR2 SASEGT. The CDR3 DNA reads as TGTGCCAGCAGTGAAGACTTGGGACAGCTGAACACTGAAGCTTTCTTT. Translating gives CASSEDLGQLNTEAFF.

The rearrangement joins TRBV9 to TRBJ1-2; weak D call: TRBD1 (5 bases). Trimming took 1 base from V and 5 from J, leaving 21 bases between them. Looked up from germline, CDR1 is SGDLS and CDR2 is YYNGEE. There are 17 residues in the CDR3. CDR3 nucleotide sequence: TGTGCCAGCAGCGTAAATTCCCTTCGACAGAAGTCATATGGCTACACCTTC. Its translation: CASSVNSLRQKSYGYTF. The variable domain in full, completed from reference TRBV9 and TRBJ1-2, reads DSGVTQTPKHLITATGQRVTLRCSPRSGDLSVYWYQQSLDQGLQFLIQYYNGEERAKGNILERFSAQQFPDLHSELNLSSLELGDSALYFCASSVNSLRQKSYGYTFGSGTRLTVV.

The table lists this clone with a count of one. The chain combines TRBV7-8 with TRBJ2-3, with 7 positions matching TRBD2. The CDR3 has 15 residues. From germline, CDR1 is SGHVS and CDR2 FQNEAQ. Germline trimming cut 5 bases from V and 3 bases from J; bases unmatched to any gene: 8. The CDR3, as DNA: TGTGCCAGCAGCCGCGGCGGGAGTTTAACAGATACGCAGTATTTT. This sequence encodes CASSRGGSLTDTQYF. Supplemented by reference TRBV7-8 and TRBJ2-3, the full variable domain reads GAGVSQSPRYKVAKRGQDVALRCDPISGHVSLFWYQQALGQGPEFLTYFQNEAQLDKSGLPSDRFFAERPEGSVSTLKIQRTQQEDSAVYLCASSRGGSLTDTQYFGPGTRLTVL.

This clone was observed a handful of times. This sample includes further DNA sequences coding for the same CDR3. The chain links TRBV5-1 to TRBJ1-1; tentative D call: TRBD1 (5 bases). V was cut by 5 bases and J by 5 bases, with 10 bases left in between. The CDR3 runs to 12 residues. The germline CDR1 and CDR2 sequences are SGHRS and YFSETQ. The CDR3 loop is CASRGGDTEAFF. The CDR3 nucleotides are TGCGCCAGCAGGGGGGGAGATACTGAAGCTTTCTTT.

J is TRBJ1-1 and V is TRBV6-4; weak D call: TRBD1 (5 bases). V shed 3 bases and J shed 4 bases, with 15 bases lying between them. The V gene's germline CDR1 is MRHNA and CDR2 SNTAGT. The CDR3 extends over 15 amino acids. CDR3 residues: CASSEQRVGVTEAFF. The CDR3, as DNA: TGTGCCAGCAGTGAGCAAAGGGTGGGGGTCACTGAAGCTTTCTTT.

This chain uses TRBV5-6 with TRBJ2-3; possible D gene TRBD2, 6 bases. The CDR3 has 16 amino acids. Trimming shortened V by 4 bases and J by 2 bases, and 17 bases separated the two germline ends. CDR1 and CDR2 (germline): SGHDT, YYEEEE. The CDR3 spells CASSQIRAGITDTQYF. The CDR3 bases are TGTGCCAGCAGCCAGATTAGGGCGGGAATCACAGATACGCAGTATTTT.

Comment on this clone: The same CDR3 can be traced to other DNA sequences in this sample. The CDR3 sequence: CASSLGGSYNEQFF. Written as DNA, the CDR3 is TGTGCCAGCAGTTTAGGCGGGAGTTACAATGAGCAGTTCTTC. The V and J genes are TRBV27 and TRBJ2-1; 7 bases fit TRBD2. Germline assignment: CDR1 MNHEY and CDR2 SMNVEV (reference sequence). V shed 2 bases and J 4 bases; nucleotides not matched to a gene: 2. The CDR3 consists of 14 residues.

The rearrangement joins TRBV27 to TRBJ2-7, with TRBD1 matching over 7 bases. The CDR3 runs 16 residues. Germline CDR1 is MNHEY and CDR2 is SMNVEV (reference sequence). The trim removed 5 bases at V and 5 bases at J, leaving 15 bases unmatched. The CDR3 DNA reads TGTGCCAGCAGTCCGTCGACAGGGATTGTTTCCCACGAGCAGTACTTC. It codes for CASSPSTGIVSHEQYF.

V usage is TRBV9 and J usage is TRBJ2-1; 9 bases line up with TRBD1. Germline V gives CDR1 SGDLS, CDR2 YYNGEE. This CDR3 has 15 residues. V was pared by 4 bases and J by 7 bases, with 9 bases of the junction left unmatched. This CDR3 is CASSPTGTGRNEQFF. The CDR3 nucleotides are TGTGCCAGCAGCCCAACCGGGACAGGGAGGAATGAGCAGTTCTTC.

V usage is TRBV14 and J usage is TRBJ2-3; 7 nucleotides align to TRBD2. Germline loops: CDR1 SGHDN, CDR2 FVKESK. V was clipped by 0 bases and J by 6 bases; unmatched bases: 15. The CDR3 spans 18 residues. CDR3 nucleotides: TGTGCCAGCAGCCAAGATGAGGCCACCGAGCGGGACTTTGATACGCAGTATTTT. Protein product: CASSQDEATERDFDTQYF.

This clone was counted once. V usage is TRBV6-1 and J usage is TRBJ1-5; D is ambiguous. V was clipped by 7 bases and J by 1 base, with 11 bases between them. Germline CDR1 is MNHNS and CDR2 is SASEGT. The CDR3 extends over 14 amino acids. The CDR3 protein is CASTLDGSNQPQHF. The CDR3 nucleotides are TGTGCCAGCACGTTGGACGGGAGCAATCAGCCCCAGCATTTT.

As regards this clone: Other DNA variants within this sample encode the same CDR3. The chain joins TRBV5-6 to TRBJ2-7; 8 bases align to TRBD1. This CDR3 spans 16 amino acids. Trimming took 0 bases from V and 0 from J; bases not matched to a gene: 5. Germline V CDR1 and CDR2: SGHDT, YYEEEE. The CDR3: CASSLAGTGLSYEQYF. The DNA of the CDR3 is TGTGCCAGCAGCTTGGCCGGGACAGGCCTCTCCTACGAGCAGTACTTC.

The chain employs TRBV15 and TRBJ2-7; perhaps TRBD1 as D (6 bases). Germline-derived CDR1 and CDR2 are LNHNV and YYDKDF (reference sequence). The CDR3 consists of 15 residues. V was cut by 1 base and J by 5 bases, with 15 bases left in between. CDR3 region: CATSRASGVANEQYF. CDR3 coding DNA: TGTGCCACCAGCAGAGCGTCAGGGGTGGCGAACGAGCAGTACTTC.

CDR3 region: CASSYLLQRENDEQFF. The CDR3 bases are TGTGCCAGCAGTTACTTGCTCCAGCGGGAGAATGATGAGCAGTTCTTC. This chain links TRBV6-6 with TRBJ2-1; 8 bases are a match to TRBD2. CDR1 MNHNY and CDR2 SVGAGI come from the germline V gene (reference sequence). V trimming: 1 base; J trimming: 8 bases; junction bases outside the gene matches: 10. The CDR3 has 16 residues.

About this clone: Within the sample, other DNA sequences also encode this same CDR3. The rearrangement links TRBV27 to TRBJ1-1; 7 bases agree with TRBD1. The CDR3 totals 14 residues. The germline V gene encodes CDR1 MNHEY and CDR2 SMNVEV (reference sequence). Trimming at V came to 5 bases and at J to 0 bases, leaving 3 bases not matched to a gene. The CDR3 reads CASSPGTVNTEAFF. DNA of the CDR3: TGTGCCAGCAGTCCCGGGACAGTGAACACTGAAGCTTTCTTT.

Concerning this clone itself: Distinct nucleotide sequences in the sample also encode this CDR3. V gene TRBV4-3 combines with J gene TRBJ2-3; 7 bases match TRBD2. Per the germline V gene, CDR1 is LGHNA and CDR2 is YSLEER. Unmatched junction bases numbered 11, after V lost 0 bases and J lost 5 bases. The CDR3 consists of 17 residues. The chain's CDR3 is CASSQEGLAGEGDTQYF. The CDR3 DNA reads as TGCGCCAGCAGCCAAGAGGGGTTGGCGGGAGAGGGAGATACGCAGTATTTT.

The V call is TRBV10-2, the J call TRBJ2-5, with no clear D. The J call may be wrong; the DNA end is better matched by TRBJ2-7. The germline V gene encodes CDR1 WSHSY and CDR2 SAAADI. This CDR3 comprises 9 residues. The DNA for the CDR3 is TGCGCCATAGGTCCCGAGCAGTACTTC. Its translation: CAIGPEQYF.

This clone was observed once. The chain has TRBV28 and TRBJ1-6; 7 positions match TRBD1. The CDR3 runs to 15 residues. Germline loops: CDR1 MDHEN, CDR2 SYDVKM. V lost 5 bases and J lost 7; bases outside the gene matches: 8. The CDR3 bases are TGTGCCAGCAGTCAAAGACAGGGTGGCAATTCACCCCTCCACTTT. Its protein product is CASSQRQGGNSPLHF.

The rearrangement uses TRBV27 and TRBJ2-1; a weak D match, TRBD2 (6 bases). The CDR3 runs 14 residues. The V and J ends lost 2 bases and 6 bases respectively, with 11 bases between them. CDR1 is MNHEY, CDR2 SMNVEV, per germline (reference sequence). DNA for the CDR3: TGTGCCAGCAGTTTAATCGGGAGCGGCAATGAGCAGTTCTTC. Protein product: CASSLIGSGNEQFF.

The V call is TRBV9, the J call TRBJ1-1; 9 nucleotides agree with TRBD1. CDR3 length: 17 amino acids. V lost 4 bases to trimming and J lost 0 bases; unmatched junction nucleotides: 10. In germline, CDR1 is SGDLS, CDR2 YYNGEE. CDR3 sequence: CASSPRPGTGMNTEAFF. As DNA, the CDR3 is TGTGCCAGCAGCCCACGTCCCGGGACAGGGATGAACACTGAAGCTTTCTTT.

This chain joins TRBV5-8 and TRBJ2-2; D uncertain. CDR1 is SGHTS and CDR2 is YDEGEE in the germline V gene. Trimming cost V 0 bases and J 2 bases, with 5 bases left between them. The CDR3 is made up of 14 amino acids. The CDR3 here is CASSLGTNTGELFF. The DNA for the CDR3 is TGTGCCAGCAGCTTGGGTACAAACACCGGGGAGCTGTTTTTT.

The genes are TRBV6-6 and TRBJ2-7, with 9 bases fitting TRBD1. Trimming took 7 bases from V and 4 from J; bases not matched to a gene: 2. The CDR3 loop spans 12 amino acids. In germline, CDR1 is MNHNY, CDR2 SVGAGI (reference sequence). CDR3: CASTGQGYEQYF. The CDR3 DNA reads as TGTGCCAGCACCGGACAGGGGTACGAGCAGTACTTC.

The V gene is TRBV6-1, the J gene TRBJ2-1; D is unclear. The CDR3 contains 12 residues. Trimming removed 4 bases from V and 3 bases from J, with 4 bases in between. Looked up from germline, CDR1 is MNHNS and CDR2 is SASEGT. The chain's CDR3 is CASSVYYNEQFF. CDR3 DNA: TGTGCCAGCAGTGTGTACTACAATGAGCAGTTCTTC.

The rearrangement uses TRBV4-1 and TRBJ1-5, with TRBD1 identical over 12 bases. CDR3 length: 18 amino acids. V was pared by 4 bases and J by 6 bases, with 13 bases of the junction left unmatched. From germline, CDR1 is MGHRA and CDR2 YSYEKL. The CDR3 coding sequence is TGCGCCAGCAGCCCAACGGCGGGACAGGGGGCTGGAATTCAGCCCCAGCATTTT. It translates to CASSPTAGQGAGIQPQHF.

V usage is TRBV2 and J usage is TRBJ1-5, with unresolved D. CDR3 length: 15 residues. CDR1 SNHLY and CDR2 FYNNEI come from the germline V gene. V gave up 4 bases and J gave up 5 bases, with 15 bases separating them. The CDR3 DNA follows: TGTGCCAGCAGTGCCACAGTGGGTTCCGATCAGCCCCAGCATTTT. Protein: CASSATVGSDQPQHF.

The chain links TRBV28 to TRBJ1-5, with unresolved D. Germline V gene lookup returns CDR1 MDHEN and CDR2 SYDVKM. The V gene lost 7 bases and the J gene lost 0 bases, with 7 bases spanning the gap. The CDR3 length is 13 residues. CDR3 nucleotide sequence: TGTGCCAGCACCTACGGTAGCAATCAGCCCCAGCATTTT. This translates into CASTYGSNQPQHF.